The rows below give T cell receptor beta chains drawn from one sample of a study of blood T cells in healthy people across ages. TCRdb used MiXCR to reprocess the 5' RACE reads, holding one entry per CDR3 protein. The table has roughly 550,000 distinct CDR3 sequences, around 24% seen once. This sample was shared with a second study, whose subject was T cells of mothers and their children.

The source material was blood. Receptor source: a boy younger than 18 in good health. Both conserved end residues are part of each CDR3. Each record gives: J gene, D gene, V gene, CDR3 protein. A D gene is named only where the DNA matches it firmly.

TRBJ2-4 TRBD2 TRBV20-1 CSAPGLAGGPVKNIQYF
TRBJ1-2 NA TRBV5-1 CASSPEGLGDYGYTF
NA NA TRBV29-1 CSAELGETQYF
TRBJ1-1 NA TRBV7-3 CASSLLWGTEAFF
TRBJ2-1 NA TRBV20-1 CSASRSSYNEQFF
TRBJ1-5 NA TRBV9 CASSVDVLIQPQHF
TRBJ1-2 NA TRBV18 CASSPGTSETF
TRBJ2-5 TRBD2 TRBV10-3 CAISETSGGIETQYF
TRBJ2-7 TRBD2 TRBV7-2 CASSLTPPRGGRQYF
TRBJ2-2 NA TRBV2 CASGMGSGELFF
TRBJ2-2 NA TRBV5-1 CASTDGTGELFF
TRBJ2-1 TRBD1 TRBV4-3 CASSLVPGQGTEQFF
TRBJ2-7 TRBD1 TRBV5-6 CASSADRDRGWYEQYF
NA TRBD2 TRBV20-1 CSATGLAGAYEQYF
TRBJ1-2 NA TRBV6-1 CASSTATQGKLGYGYTF
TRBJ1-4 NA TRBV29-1 CSVEGGGAEKLFF
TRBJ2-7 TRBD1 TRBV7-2 CASSFTGESVGYF
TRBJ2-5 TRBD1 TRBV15 CATSNWDRDQETQYF
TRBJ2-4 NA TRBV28 CASSLSTGRVAKNIQYF
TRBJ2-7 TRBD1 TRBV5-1 CASSSGPGQGVYEQYF
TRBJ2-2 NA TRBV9 CASSPQGPAGGELFF
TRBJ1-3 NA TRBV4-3 CASSQVMSYSGNTIYF
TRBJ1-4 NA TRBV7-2 CASRPDSVGGGSEKLFF
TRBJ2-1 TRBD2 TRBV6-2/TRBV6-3 CASRTVAGVVNEQFF
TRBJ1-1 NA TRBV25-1 CASSDKTLEAFF
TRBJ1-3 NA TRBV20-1 CSARDRWENTIYF
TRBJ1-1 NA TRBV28 CASSLTGYNTEAFF
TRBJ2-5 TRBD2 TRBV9 CASSVGTSGGIRETQYF
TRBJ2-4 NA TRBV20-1 CSVVGGMALGDIQYF
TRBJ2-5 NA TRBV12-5 CASGLQRAGRYATQYF
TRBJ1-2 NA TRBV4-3 CACSQEPRNSVNYGYTF
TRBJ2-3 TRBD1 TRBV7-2 CASSLGQGARTDTQYF
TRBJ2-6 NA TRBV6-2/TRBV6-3 CASSYSIQGGGANVLTF
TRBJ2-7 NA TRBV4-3 CASSLRGGAGEQYF
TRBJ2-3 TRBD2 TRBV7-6 CASSEDGTSGGSQYF
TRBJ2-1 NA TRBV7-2 CASSLAGVSYNEQFF
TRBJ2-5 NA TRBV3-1 CASSSGGGFQETQYF
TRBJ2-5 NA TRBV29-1 CSDRSQQLETQYF
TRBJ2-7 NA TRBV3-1 CASSHFYEQYF